The TCR beta chain under discussion was sequenced for a study of cytomegalovirus exposure and HLA in healthy donors. TCRdb keeps only in-frame clones here, not all; method: immunoSEQ multiplex PCR. Found here are 120,000 to 150,000 clones, around 90% of them singletons; the top ten hold just over 8.5%. V lost 1 base and J 5 bases, leaving 12 bases between the germline ends. CDR1 is SGHAT and CDR2 is FQNNGV in the germline V gene. This CDR3 is 15 amino acids long. This clone was observed a handful of times. The antigen is not known. From the 120-subject validation cohort, which was separate from the roughly 610-subject first cohort, the donors were drawn. Points from the study as a whole: In vitro assays verified that a few CMV-associated chains recognized CMV antigens specifically. The study labeled fewer than 200 TCR beta chains cytomegalovirus-associated.

This chain joins TRBV11-2 and TRBJ1-5; a possible D gene is TRBD1 (5 bases). The sample was PBMCs. This clonotype was obtained from a man aged 18 to 35 in good health and CMV-seropositive. CDR3 amino acids: CASSLAAGPHQPQHF. As DNA, the CDR3 is TGTGCCAGCAGCTTAGCGGCGGGACCCCATCAGCCCCAGCATTTT.